One TCR beta chain is described in this entry. Its target is not known. This entry belongs to a study of cytomegalovirus exposure and HLA in healthy donors. About the research overall: Findings of an earlier analysis included about 100 million unique TCR beta sequences from roughly 200 million T cells. Among the 300 to 500 genotyped donors, 65% to 90% were placed in the Caucasian-associated ancestry cluster.

Vbeta (60) and Jbeta (13) primers were used in the PCR. Here immunoSEQ multiplex PCR was the method, and the copy in TCRdb shows in-frame clones only, minus some. Among more than 100,000 clones, approximately 72% were seen once, and the ten largest hold 6.5% to 9%. Study observations and caveats: Serostatus for CMV was the only available immune exposure information. One variant, a missense change in DCLRE1C, was linked in a later analysis to TCR beta V- and J-gene trimming.

V shed 3 bases and J shed 1 base, with 6 bases lying between them. Germline CDR1 reads MGHRA; CDR2 reads YSYEKL. The CDR3 has 13 amino acids. The TCR sequence derives from a woman in her thirties or forties in good health and CMV-seropositive. The sample comprised PBMCs. The rearrangement links TRBV4-1 to TRBJ1-2; a weak D match, TRBD1 (5 bases). The chain's CDR3 is CASSQGLNYGYTF. The CDR3 DNA reads TGCGCCAGCAGCCAGGGACTTAACTATGGCTACACCTTC.